This T cell receptor beta chain was identified in a study of blood T cell repertoires in COVID-19. From germline, CDR1 is GTSNPN and CDR2 SVGIG (reference sequence). The CDR3 has 14 amino acids. V gave up 5 bases and J gave up 5 bases; unmatched junction bases: 6. Authors' data handling: Reference gene primer amplification in the assay estimated nucleated cell counts. The protocol was immunoSEQ multiplex PCR, while the TCRdb copy is restricted to in-frame clones and leaves out a portion. The DNA gave D and trimming, while V, J and clone size come from that table. Of hundreds of thousands of clones listed, over 75% are singletons.

Material for sequencing was PBMCs or T cells enriched from blood (not recorded which). The receptor's source is a woman aged 40 to 50 with acute COVID-19. This chain joins TRBV30 and TRBJ2-2, with 9 bases fitting TRBD2. DNA for the CDR3: TGTGCCTGGCGGACGGCGGGGGGGACCGGGGAGCTGTTTTTT. Translated: CAWRTAGGTGELFF.